The clone carrying this TCR beta chain was seen only a few times. Its antigen is currently unknown. The sample is drawn from a study of T-cell memory formation after mild COVID-19. Study-level background: The TCR clusters were mostly specific to one donor. Study-level points and caveats: Cross-reactive memory apparently joined, as some responding clones appeared in pre-infection memory. Nothing showed for sure that second-wave clones peaking on day 37 were SARS-CoV-2 specific. Contracting clones from day 15 to 85 had balanced CD4/CD8; later expanders favoured CD4+.

There are 14 residues in the CDR3. In germline, CDR1 is SGHTA, CDR2 FQGTGA. Deletions cut 5 bases from V and 0 bases from J, with 8 bases between. TCRdb reprocessed the 5' RACE reads with MiXCR, giving one entry per CDR3 protein. The data contain around 200,000 distinct CDR3 sequences, 16% of them singletons. This receptor was obtained from an adult woman who had mild COVID-19 (a few samples of this study predate the infection). Cell type and time point are not known. The sample consisted of PBMCs or a T cell subset sorted from them (not recorded which). This rearrangement joins TRBV7-3 to TRBJ1-3; no reliable D call. For the CDR3, the DNA is TGTGCCAGCAGCGACGGCAGCTCTGGAAACACCATATATTTT. Encoded protein: CASSDGSSGNTIYF.